This T cell receptor beta chain appears in the sequencing data of a study of blood T cell repertoires in COVID-19. Study-wide context: COVID-19 samples collected from the United States, Italy and Spain covered acute and convalescent phases. PBMCs, B-cell-depleted T cells, or T cells were the source of the cDNA or gDNA that made up the material.

Here immunoSEQ multiplex PCR was the method, and the copy in TCRdb shows in-frame clones only, minus some. The table has approximately 400,000 clones, about nine tenths seen once. This clonotype was sampled from a woman in her 50s with COVID-19, enrolled during active disease. Sample: peripheral blood.

This CDR3 is CASSPRPFAGEKLFF. The CDR3 DNA follows: TGTGCCAGCAGCCCCCGCCCTTTCGCAGGTGAAAAACTGTTTTTT. The rearrangement uses TRBV9 and TRBJ1-4, with no clear D. V lost 4 bases and J lost 7, with 17 bases in between. The CDR3 is 15 amino acids. Germline V gene data show CDR1 as SGDLS and CDR2 as YYNGEE.